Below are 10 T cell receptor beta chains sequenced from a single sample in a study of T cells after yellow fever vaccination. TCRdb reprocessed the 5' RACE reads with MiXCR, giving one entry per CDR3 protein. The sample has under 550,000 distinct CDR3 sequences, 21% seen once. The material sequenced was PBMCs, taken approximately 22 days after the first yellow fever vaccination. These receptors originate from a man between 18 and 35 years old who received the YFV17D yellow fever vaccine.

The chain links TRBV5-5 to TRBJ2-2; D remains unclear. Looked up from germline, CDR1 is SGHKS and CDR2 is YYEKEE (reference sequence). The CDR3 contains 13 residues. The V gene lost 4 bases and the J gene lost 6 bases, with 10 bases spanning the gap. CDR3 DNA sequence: TGTGCCAGCAGCAGGCCTAGGGCCGGGGAGCTGTTTTTT. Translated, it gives CASSRPRAGELFF. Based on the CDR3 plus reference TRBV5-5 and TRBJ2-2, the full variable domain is DAGVTQSPTHLIKTRGQQVTLRCSPISGHKSVSWYQQVLGQGPQFIFQYYEKEERGRGNFPDRFSARQFPNYSSELNVNALLLGDSALYLCASSRPRAGELFFGEGSRLTVL.

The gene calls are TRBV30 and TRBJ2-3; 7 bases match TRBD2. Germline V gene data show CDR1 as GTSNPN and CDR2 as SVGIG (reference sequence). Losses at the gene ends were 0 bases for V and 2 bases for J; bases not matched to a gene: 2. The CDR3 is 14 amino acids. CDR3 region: CAWSVTSVTDTQYF. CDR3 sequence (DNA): TGTGCCTGGAGTGTAACTAGCGTCACAGATACGCAGTATTTT.

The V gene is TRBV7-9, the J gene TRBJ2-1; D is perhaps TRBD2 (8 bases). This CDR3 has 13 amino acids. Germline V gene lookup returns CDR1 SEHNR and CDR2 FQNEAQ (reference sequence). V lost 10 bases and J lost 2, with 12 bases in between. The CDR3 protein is CAIAGTAYNEQFF. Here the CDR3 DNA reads TGTGCCATAGCGGGGACAGCCTACAATGAGCAGTTCTTC.

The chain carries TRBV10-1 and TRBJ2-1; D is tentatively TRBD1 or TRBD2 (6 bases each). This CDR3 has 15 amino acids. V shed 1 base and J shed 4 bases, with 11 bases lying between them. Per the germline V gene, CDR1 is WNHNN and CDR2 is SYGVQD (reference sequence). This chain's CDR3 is CASSEFRGRYNEQFF. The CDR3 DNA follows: TGCGCCAGCAGTGAGTTTCGGGGGCGATACAATGAGCAGTTCTTC.

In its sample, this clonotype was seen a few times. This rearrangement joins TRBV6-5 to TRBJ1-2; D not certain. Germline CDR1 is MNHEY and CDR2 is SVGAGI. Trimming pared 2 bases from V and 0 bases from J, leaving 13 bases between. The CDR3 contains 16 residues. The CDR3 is CASSYGEGRANYGYTF. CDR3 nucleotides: TGTGCCAGCAGTTACGGGGAGGGAAGGGCTAACTATGGCTACACCTTC.

The CDR3 is CACSGGIGNQPQHF. CDR3 bases: TGTGCCTGTTCCGGGGGTATTGGCAATCAGCCCCAGCATTTT. The V and J genes are TRBV5-4 and TRBJ1-5; D might be TRBD1 (5 bases). The CDR3 extends over 14 amino acids. Between the trimmed V and J ends, which lost 10 bases and 2 bases, there was a span of 16 bases. In germline, CDR1 is SGHNT, CDR2 YYREEE (reference sequence).

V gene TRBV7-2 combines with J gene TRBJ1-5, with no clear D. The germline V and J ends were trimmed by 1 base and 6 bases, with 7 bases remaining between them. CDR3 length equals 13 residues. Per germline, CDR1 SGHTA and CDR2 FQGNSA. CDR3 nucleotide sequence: TGTGCCAGCAGCTTAGGTCGGGTTCAGCCCCAGCATTTT. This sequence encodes CASSLGRVQPQHF.

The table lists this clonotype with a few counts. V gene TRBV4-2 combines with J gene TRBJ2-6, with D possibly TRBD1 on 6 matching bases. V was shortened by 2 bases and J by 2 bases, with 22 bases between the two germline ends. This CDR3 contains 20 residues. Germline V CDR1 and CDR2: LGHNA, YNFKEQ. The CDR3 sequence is CASSQTWPMDSLTGANVLTF. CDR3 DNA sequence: TGTGCCAGCAGCCAAACTTGGCCGATGGACAGCTTGACTGGGGCCAACGTCCTGACTTTC.

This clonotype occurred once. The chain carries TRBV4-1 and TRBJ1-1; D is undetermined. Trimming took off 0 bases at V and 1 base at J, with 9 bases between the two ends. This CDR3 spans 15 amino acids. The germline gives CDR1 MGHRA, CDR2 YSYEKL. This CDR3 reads CASSQDLGKNTEAFF. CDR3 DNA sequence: TGCGCCAGCAGCCAAGATCTGGGCAAGAACACTGAAGCTTTCTTT.

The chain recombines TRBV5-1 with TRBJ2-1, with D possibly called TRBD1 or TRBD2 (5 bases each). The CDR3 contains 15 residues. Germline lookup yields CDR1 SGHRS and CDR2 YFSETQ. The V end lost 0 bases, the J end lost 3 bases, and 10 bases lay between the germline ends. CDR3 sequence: CASSLVGDDYNEQFF. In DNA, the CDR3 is TGCGCCAGCAGCTTGGTTGGGGACGACTACAATGAGCAGTTCTTC.